The source of this T cell receptor beta chain is a study of blood T cell repertoires in COVID-19. The sample holds one count of this clone. The table came from immunoSEQ multiplex PCR; TCRdb's copy has only in-frame clones and leaves some out. Of tens of thousands of clones listed, roughly four fifths are singletons. Germline V gene sequence: CDR1 LNHDA, CDR2 SQIVND (reference sequence). With 5 bases removed from V and 5 bases from J, the gap between germline ends came to 12 bases. The length of the CDR3 is 14 residues. The source is a human donor in a cohort sampled during active or convalescent COVID-19. This chain joins TRBV19 and TRBJ1-4; D gene uncertain. Sequencing was performed on peripheral blood. Written as DNA, the CDR3 is TGTGCCAGTAGTGGACGTGGACTGAATGAAAAACTGTTTTTT. This gives the protein CASSGRGLNEKLFF.